One sample yielded the 9 T cell receptor beta chains listed below, sequenced in a study of blood T cells in healthy people across ages. Using a J-beta primer mix together with a sample-barcoded 5' primer, a second PCR was run for roughly 7 to 11 cycles. TCRdb reprocessed the 5' RACE reads via MiXCR and lists one record per CDR3 protein. Of 800,000 to 950,000 distinct CDR3 sequences in the sample, 48% were seen once. Source material: blood. The receptors were sampled from a man aged 25-45 years in good health.

DNA for the CDR3: TGTGCCAGCAGCCAAGCACGGAACGAGCAGTACTTC. It encodes CASSQARNEQYF. J is TRBJ2-5 and V is TRBV3-1; D uncertain. The closer fit of TRBJ2-7 to the DNA end suggests the J call may be wrong. The germline V gene encodes CDR1 LGHDT and CDR2 YNNKEL (reference sequence). The CDR3 extends over 12 amino acids.

This chain joins TRBV5-8 and TRBJ2-3, with D tentatively TRBD2 (5 bases). There are 16 residues in the CDR3. Per the germline V gene, CDR1 is SGHTS and CDR2 is YDEGEE. Deletions cut 2 bases from V and 0 bases from J, with 13 bases between. CDR3 coding DNA: TGTGCCAGCAGCTTCGGCAGGAGGACTAGCACAGATACGCAGTATTTT. Amino acid sequence: CASSFGRRTSTDTQYF.

This clonotype was counted only a few times. This chain links TRBV29-1 with TRBJ1-2; tentatively, D is TRBD1 (5 bases). CDR1 is SQVTM and CDR2 is ANQGSEA in the germline V gene. The ends were cut back, 5 bases at V and 3 bases at J, with 10 bases in the middle. The CDR3 runs to 12 residues. The CDR3 loop is CSVIQGDYGYTF. CDR3 bases: TGCAGCGTTATTCAGGGAGACTATGGCTACACCTTC.

The CDR3 bases are TGTGCCAGCAGCCCGCCAGGGACTACTTACAATGAGCAGTACTTC. It translates to CASSPPGTTYNEQYF. V and J are TRBV3-1 and TRBJ2-1, with 7 positions matching TRBD2. The J call is doubtful: the DNA matches TRBJ2-7 better. CDR1 is LGHDT and CDR2 is YNNKEL in the germline V gene (reference sequence). The CDR3 loop spans 15 amino acids.

This clonotype was counted between two and nine times. V gene TRBV28 combines with J gene TRBJ1-2; 11 positions match TRBD1. CDR1 is MDHEN, CDR2 SYDVKM, per germline. V shed 6 bases, J shed 4 bases, and the junction held 7 bases outside the gene matches. The CDR3 has 15 amino acids. CDR3 amino acids: CASSHRGTGGYGYTF. The CDR3 DNA is TGTGCCAGCAGCCACCGAGGGACAGGGGGCTATGGCTACACCTTC.

The V and J genes are TRBV27 and TRBJ1-6; 9 bases fit TRBD1. Germline values: CDR1 MNHEY, CDR2 SMNVEV (reference sequence). V gave up 5 bases and J gave up 10 bases; unmatched junction bases: 12. CDR3 length: 16 residues. CDR3 sequence: CASSITSGTGLSPLHF. The CDR3 bases are TGTGCCAGCAGTATAACTTCCGGGACAGGGCTGTCACCCCTCCACTTT.

The V and J genes are TRBV6-2 or TRBV6-3 and TRBJ1-6; D perhaps matches TRBD1 (5 bases). CDR1 is MNHEY and CDR2 is SVGEGT in the germline V gene. The CDR3 sequence is 16 residues long. The V gene lost 2 bases and the J gene lost 13 bases, with 21 bases spanning the gap. The CDR3 coding sequence is TGTGCCAGCAGTTACGGGGCAAGTACCCCACGGAGTCCCCTCCACTTT. Protein: CASSYGASTPRSPLHF.

This clonotype was seen more than once but under ten times. The rearrangement links TRBV5-5 to TRBJ2-1, with 10 positions matching TRBD2. With 0 bases clipped from V and 5 bases from J, the junction kept 2 bases outside the gene matches. The CDR3 loop spans 15 amino acids. Germline loops: CDR1 SGHKS, CDR2 YYEKEE (reference sequence). The CDR3, as DNA: TGTGCCAGCAGCTTGGGGACTAGCGGCCACAATGAGCAGTTCTTC. Translation: CASSLGTSGHNEQFF.

This clonotype was observed a few times. The CDR3, as DNA: TGTGCCAGCAGTTACAGGCAGGGCAACGGTTCTCAGTACTTC. Protein product: CASSYRQGNGSQYF. V and J are TRBV6-5 and TRBJ2-5, with a tentative D call TRBD1 (5 bases). The CDR3 totals 14 residues. Germline assignment: CDR1 MNHEY and CDR2 SVGAGI. The V gene lost 2 bases and the J gene lost 11 bases, with 18 bases spanning the gap.